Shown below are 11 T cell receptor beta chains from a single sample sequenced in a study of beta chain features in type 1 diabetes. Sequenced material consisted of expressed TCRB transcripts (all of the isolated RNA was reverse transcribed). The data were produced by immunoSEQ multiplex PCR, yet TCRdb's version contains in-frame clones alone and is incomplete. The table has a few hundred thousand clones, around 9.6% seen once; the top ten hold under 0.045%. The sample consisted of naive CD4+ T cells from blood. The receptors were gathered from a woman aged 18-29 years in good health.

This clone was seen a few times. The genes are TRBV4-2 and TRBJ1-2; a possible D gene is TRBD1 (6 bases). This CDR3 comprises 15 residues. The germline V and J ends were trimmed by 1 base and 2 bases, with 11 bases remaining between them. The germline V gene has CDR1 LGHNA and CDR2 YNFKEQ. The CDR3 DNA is TGTGCCAGCAGCCAAGGTGACAGGCCCAACTATGGCTACACCTTC. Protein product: CASSQGDRPNYGYTF.

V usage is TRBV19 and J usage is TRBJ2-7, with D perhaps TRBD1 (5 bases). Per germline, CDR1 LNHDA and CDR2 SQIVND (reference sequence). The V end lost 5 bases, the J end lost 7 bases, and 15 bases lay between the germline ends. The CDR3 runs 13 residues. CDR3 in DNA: TGTGCCAGTAGTGGGGCTTCAGGCACGGAGCAGTACTTC. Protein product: CASSGASGTEQYF.

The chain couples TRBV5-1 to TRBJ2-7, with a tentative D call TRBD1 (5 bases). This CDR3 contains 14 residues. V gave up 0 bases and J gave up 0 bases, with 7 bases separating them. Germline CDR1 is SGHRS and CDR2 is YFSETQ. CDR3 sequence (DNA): TGCGCCAGCAGCTTGGTTACAGGCTCCTACGAGCAGTACTTC. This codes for CASSLVTGSYEQYF. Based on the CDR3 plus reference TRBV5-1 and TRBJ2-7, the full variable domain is KAGVTQTPRYLIKTRGQQVTLSCSPISGHRSVSWYQQTPGQGLQFLFEYFSETQRNKGNFPGRFSGRQFSNSRSEMNVSTLELGDSALYLCASSLVTGSYEQYFGPGTRLTVT.

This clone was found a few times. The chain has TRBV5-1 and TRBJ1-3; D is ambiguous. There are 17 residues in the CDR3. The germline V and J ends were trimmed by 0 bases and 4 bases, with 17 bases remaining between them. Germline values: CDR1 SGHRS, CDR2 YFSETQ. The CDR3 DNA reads TGCGCCAGCAGCTTGGCCCTCTCCACGACGGGAGGAAACACCATATATTTT. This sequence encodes CASSLALSTTGGNTIYF.

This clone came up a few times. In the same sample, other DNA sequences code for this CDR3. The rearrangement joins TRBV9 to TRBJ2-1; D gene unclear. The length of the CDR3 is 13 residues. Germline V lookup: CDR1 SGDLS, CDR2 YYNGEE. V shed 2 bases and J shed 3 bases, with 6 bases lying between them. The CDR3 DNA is TGTGCCAGCAGCGTGGCTAGCTACAATGAGCAGTTCTTC. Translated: CASSVASYNEQFF.

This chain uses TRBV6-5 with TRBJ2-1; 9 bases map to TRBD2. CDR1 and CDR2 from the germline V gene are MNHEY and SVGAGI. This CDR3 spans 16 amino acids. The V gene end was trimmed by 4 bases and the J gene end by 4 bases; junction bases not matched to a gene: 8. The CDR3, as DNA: TGTGCCAGCAGTTGGGCCGCTAGCGGGGATTACAATGAGCAGTTCTTC. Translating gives CASSWAASGDYNEQFF.

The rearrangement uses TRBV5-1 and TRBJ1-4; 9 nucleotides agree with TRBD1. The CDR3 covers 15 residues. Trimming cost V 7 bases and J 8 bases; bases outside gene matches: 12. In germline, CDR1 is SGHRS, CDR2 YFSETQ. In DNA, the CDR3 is TGCGCCAGCGGACAAAATACAGGGGGCGGCGAAAAACTGTTTTTT. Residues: CASGQNTGGGEKLFF.

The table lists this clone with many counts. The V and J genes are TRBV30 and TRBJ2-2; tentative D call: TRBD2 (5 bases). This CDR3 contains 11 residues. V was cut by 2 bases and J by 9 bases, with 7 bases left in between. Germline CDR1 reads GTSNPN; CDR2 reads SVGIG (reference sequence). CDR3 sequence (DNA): TGTGCCTGGAGTCTCGGGAGGGAGCTGTTTTTT. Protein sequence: CAWSLGRELFF.

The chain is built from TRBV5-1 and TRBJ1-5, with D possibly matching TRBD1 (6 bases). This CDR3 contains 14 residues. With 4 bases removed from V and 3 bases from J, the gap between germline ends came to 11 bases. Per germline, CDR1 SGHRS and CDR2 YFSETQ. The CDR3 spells CASSDGTLNQPQHF. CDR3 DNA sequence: TGCGCCAGCAGCGACGGGACACTCAATCAGCCCCAGCATTTT.

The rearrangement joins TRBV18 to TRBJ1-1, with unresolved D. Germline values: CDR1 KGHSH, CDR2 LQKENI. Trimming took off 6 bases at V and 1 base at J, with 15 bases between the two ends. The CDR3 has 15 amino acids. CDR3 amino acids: CASSPNQSWNTEAFF. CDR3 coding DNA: TGTGCCAGCTCCCCAAACCAGTCCTGGAACACTGAAGCTTTCTTT.

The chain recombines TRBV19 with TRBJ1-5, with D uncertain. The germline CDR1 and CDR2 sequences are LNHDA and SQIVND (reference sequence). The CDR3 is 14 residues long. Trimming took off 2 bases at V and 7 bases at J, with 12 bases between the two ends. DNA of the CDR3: TGTGCCAGTAGTATAAAATGGGGAGAACAGCCCCAGCATTTT. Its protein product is CASSIKWGEQPQHF. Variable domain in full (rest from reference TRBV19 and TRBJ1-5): DGGITQSPKYLFRKEGQNVTLSCEQNLNHDAMYWYRQDPGQGLRLIYYSQIVNDFQKGDIAEGYSVSREKKESFPLTVTSAQKNPTAFYLCASSIKWGEQPQHFGDGTRLSIL.